The present TCR beta chain was sequenced within a study of cytomegalovirus exposure and HLA in healthy donors. Primers included in the PCR were 60 Vbeta and 13 Jbeta primers. Libraries were prepared by immunoSEQ multiplex PCR; TCRdb keeps only in-frame clonotypes and omits some of them. The sample has under 250,000 clones, 78% seen once; the top ten hold approximately 0.47%. Whole-study results and caveats: On later analysis, the bulk of CMV-associated TCR beta chains appeared to be HLA-restricted. Trimming of TCR beta V- and J-genes showed a link, identified in a later analysis, to a missense DCLRE1C variant.

Notes on this clone: The antigen is not known.

Germline assignment: CDR1 SGHRS and CDR2 YFSETQ. V lost 0 bases, J lost 4 bases, and 17 bases lay in between. There are 16 residues in the CDR3. The sample consisted of PBMCs. The chain uses TRBV5-1 and TRBJ2-7, with D perhaps TRBD2 (5 bases). The TCR was taken from a boy under 18 in good health and CMV-seronegative. CDR3 DNA: TGCGCCAGCAGCTTGGCGCTTGCGGGTACGGCATACGAGCAGTACTTC. Protein sequence: CASSLALAGTAYEQYF.